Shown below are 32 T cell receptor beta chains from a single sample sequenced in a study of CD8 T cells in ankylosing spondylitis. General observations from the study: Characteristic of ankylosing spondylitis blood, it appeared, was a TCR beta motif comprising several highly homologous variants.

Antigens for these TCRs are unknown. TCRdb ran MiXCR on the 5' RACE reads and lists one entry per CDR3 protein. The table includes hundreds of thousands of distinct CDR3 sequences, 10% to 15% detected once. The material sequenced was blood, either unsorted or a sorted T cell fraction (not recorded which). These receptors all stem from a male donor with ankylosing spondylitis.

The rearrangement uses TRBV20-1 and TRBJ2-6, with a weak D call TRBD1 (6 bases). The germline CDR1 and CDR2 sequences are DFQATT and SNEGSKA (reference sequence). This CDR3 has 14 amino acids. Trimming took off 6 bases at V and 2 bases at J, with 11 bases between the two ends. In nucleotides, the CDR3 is TGCAGTGCCCCGGACAGTCCTGGGGCCAACGTCCTGACTTTC. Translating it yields CSAPDSPGANVLTF.

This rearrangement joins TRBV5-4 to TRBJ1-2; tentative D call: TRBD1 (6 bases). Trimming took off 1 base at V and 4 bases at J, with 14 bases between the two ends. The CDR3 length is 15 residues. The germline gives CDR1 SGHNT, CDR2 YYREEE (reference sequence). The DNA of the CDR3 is TGTGCCAGCAGCTTGAAGGCAGGGGTCGCCTATGGCTACACCTTC. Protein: CASSLKAGVAYGYTF. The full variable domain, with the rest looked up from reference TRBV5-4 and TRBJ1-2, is ETGVTQSPTHLIKTRGQQVTLRCSSQSGHNTVSWYQQALGQGPQFIFQYYREEENGRGNFPPRFSGLQFPNYSSELNVNALELDDSALYLCASSLKAGVAYGYTFGSGTRLTVV.

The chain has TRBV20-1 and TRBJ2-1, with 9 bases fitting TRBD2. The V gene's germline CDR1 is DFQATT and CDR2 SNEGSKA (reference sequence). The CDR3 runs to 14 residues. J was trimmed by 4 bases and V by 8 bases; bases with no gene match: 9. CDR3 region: CSPRTTSGYNEQFF. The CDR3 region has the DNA TGCAGTCCGAGGACGACTAGCGGATACAATGAGCAGTTCTTC.

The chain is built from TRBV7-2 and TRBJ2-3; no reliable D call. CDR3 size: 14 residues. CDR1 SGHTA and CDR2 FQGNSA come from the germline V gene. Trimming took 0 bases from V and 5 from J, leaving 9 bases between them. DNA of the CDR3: TGTGCCAGCAGCTTAGCTAGGGTATTAGATACGCAGTATTTT. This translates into CASSLARVLDTQYF.

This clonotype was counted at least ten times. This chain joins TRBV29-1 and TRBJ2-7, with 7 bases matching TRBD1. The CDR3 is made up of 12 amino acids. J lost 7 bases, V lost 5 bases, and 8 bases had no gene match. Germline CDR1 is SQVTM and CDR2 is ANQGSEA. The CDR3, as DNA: TGCAGCGTTCGAGTACAGGGGTGGGAGCAGTACTTC. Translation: CSVRVQGWEQYF.

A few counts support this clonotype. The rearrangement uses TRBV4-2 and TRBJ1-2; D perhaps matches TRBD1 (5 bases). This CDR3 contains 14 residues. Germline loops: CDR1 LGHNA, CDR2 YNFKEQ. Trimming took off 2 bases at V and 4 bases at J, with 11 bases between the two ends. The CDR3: CASSQPGYPYGYTF. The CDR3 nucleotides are TGTGCCAGCAGCCAACCAGGGTATCCCTATGGCTACACCTTC.

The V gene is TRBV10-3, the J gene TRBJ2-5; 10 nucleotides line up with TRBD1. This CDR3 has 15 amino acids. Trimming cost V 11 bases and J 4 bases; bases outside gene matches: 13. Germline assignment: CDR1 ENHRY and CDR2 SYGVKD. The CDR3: CASTPGQGFPETQYF. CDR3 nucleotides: TGTGCCTCAACCCCGGGACAGGGGTTCCCAGAGACCCAGTACTTC.

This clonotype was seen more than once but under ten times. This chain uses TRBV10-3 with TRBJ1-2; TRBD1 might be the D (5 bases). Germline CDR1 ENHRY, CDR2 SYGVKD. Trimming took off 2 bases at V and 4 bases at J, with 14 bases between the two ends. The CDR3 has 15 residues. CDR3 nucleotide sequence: TGTGCCATCAGTGAGCAGGGAACGGTAATCTATGGCTACACCTTC. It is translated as CAISEQGTVIYGYTF.

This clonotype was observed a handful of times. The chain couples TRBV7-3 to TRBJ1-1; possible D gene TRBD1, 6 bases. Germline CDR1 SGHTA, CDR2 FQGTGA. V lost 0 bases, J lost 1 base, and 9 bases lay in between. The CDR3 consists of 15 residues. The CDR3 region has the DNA TGTGCCAGCAGCTTAACGCGGGACACGAACACTGAAGCTTTCTTT. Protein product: CASSLTRDTNTEAFF. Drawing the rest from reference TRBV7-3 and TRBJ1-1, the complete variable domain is GAGVSQTPSNKVTEKGKYVELRCDPISGHTALYWYRQSLGQGPEFLIYFQGTGAADDSGLPNDRFFAVRPEGSVSTLKIQRTERGDSAVYLCASSLTRDTNTEAFFGQGTRLTVV.

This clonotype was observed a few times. CDR3 bases: TGTGCCAGCAGCTTCGTGGGGCCGGCAGATACGCAGTATTTT. Protein sequence: CASSFVGPADTQYF. V and J are TRBV7-3 and TRBJ2-3, with TRBD1 as a possible D gene (5 bases). Trimming stripped 3 bases from V and 4 bases from J, with 11 bases between. The CDR3 has 14 residues. Germline CDR1 reads SGHTA; CDR2 reads FQGTGA.

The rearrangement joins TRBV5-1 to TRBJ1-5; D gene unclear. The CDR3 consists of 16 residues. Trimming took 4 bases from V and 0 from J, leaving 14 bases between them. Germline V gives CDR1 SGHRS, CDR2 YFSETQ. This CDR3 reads CASSTGPPNSNQPQHF. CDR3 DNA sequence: TGCGCCAGCAGCACGGGCCCACCAAATAGCAATCAGCCCCAGCATTTT.

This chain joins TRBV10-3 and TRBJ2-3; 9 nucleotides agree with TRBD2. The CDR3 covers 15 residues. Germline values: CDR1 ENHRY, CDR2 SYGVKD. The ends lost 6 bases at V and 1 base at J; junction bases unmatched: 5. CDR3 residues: CAISPRTSGTDTQYF. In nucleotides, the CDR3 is TGTGCCATCAGCCCAAGGACTAGCGGCACAGATACGCAGTATTTT.

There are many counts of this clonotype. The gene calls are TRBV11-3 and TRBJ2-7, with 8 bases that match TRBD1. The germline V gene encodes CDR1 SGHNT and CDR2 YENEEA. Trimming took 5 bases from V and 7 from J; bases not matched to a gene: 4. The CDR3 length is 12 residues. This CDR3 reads CASSPTGGEQYF. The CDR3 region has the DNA TGTGCCAGCAGCCCCACAGGGGGAGAGCAGTACTTC.

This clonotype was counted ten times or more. CDR3 region: CAIRRTGMNTEAFF. As DNA, the CDR3 is TGTGCCATCAGGCGGACAGGGATGAACACTGAAGCTTTCTTT. The chain uses TRBV10-3 and TRBJ1-1; TRBD1 aligns across 8 bases. The CDR3 spans 14 residues. V was pared by 6 bases and J by 0 bases, with 3 bases of the junction left unmatched. Germline V gene sequence: CDR1 ENHRY, CDR2 SYGVKD.

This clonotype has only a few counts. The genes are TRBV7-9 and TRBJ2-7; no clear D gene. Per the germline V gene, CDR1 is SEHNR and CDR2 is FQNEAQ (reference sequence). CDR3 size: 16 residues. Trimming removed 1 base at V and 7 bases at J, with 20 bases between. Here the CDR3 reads CASSLEGSDISDEQYF. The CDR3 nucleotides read TGTGCCAGCAGCTTAGAGGGCTCGGATATATCCGATGAGCAGTACTTC. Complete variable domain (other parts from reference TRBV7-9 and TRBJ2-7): DTGVSQNPRHKITKRGQNVTFRCDPISEHNRLYWYRQTLGQGPEFLTYFQNEAQLEKSRLLSDRFSAERPKGSFSTLEIQRTEQGDSAMYLCASSLEGSDISDEQYFGPGTRLTVT.

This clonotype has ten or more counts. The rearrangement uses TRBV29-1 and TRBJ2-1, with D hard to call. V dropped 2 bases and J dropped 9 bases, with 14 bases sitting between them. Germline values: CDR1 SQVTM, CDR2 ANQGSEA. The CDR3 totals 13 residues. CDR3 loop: CSVERTVWTEQFF. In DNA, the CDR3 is TGCAGCGTTGAAAGAACGGTATGGACTGAGCAGTTCTTC.

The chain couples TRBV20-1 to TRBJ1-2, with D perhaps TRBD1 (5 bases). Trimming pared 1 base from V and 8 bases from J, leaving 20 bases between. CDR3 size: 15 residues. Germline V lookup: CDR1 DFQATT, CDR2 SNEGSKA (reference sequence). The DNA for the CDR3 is TGCAGTGCTAGAGGGGTAGAGGACACCCAACGGGGCTACACCTTC. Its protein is CSARGVEDTQRGYTF.

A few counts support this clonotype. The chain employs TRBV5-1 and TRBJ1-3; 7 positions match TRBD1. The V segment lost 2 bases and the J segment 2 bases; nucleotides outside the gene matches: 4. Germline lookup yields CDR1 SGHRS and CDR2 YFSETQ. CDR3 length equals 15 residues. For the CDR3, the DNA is TGCGCCAGCAGCTTACAGGGGACCCCTGGAAACACCATATATTTT. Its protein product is CASSLQGTPGNTIYF. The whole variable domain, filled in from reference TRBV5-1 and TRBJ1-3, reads KAGVTQTPRYLIKTRGQQVTLSCSPISGHRSVSWYQQTPGQGLQFLFEYFSETQRNKGNFPGRFSGRQFSNSRSEMNVSTLELGDSALYLCASSLQGTPGNTIYFGEGSWLTVV.

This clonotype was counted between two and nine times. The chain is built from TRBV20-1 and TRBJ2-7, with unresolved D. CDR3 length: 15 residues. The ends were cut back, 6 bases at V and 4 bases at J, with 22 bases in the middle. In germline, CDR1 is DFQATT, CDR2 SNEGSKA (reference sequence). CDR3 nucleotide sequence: TGCAGTGCAAGCTCCGGGTTCCTGTCTGGTTACGAGCAGTACTTC. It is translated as CSASSGFLSGYEQYF.

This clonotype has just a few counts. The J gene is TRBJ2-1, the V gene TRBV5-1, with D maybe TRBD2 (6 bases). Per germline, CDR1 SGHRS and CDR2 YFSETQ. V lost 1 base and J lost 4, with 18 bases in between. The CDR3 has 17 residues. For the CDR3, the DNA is TGCGCCAGCAGCTTGCGGGCGGGACCCCCGGGGTACAATGAGCAGTTCTTC. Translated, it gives CASSLRAGPPGYNEQFF.

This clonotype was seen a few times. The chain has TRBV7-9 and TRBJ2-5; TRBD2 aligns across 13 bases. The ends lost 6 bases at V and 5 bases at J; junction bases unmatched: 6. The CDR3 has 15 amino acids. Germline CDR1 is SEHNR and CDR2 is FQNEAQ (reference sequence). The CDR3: CASSPGLAGFETQYF. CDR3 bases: TGTGCCAGCAGTCCGGGACTAGCGGGATTTGAGACCCAGTACTTC.

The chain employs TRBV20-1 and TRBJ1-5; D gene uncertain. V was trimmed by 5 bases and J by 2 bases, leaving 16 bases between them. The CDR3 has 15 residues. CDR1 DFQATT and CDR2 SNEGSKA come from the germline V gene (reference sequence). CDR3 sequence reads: CSALARVDGNQPQHF. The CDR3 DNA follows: TGCAGTGCTTTGGCGAGGGTGGATGGCAATCAGCCCCAGCATTTT.

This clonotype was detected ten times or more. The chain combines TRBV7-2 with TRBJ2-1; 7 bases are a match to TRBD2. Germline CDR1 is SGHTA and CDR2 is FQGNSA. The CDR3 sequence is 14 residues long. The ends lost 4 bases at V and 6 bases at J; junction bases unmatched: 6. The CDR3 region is CASSSRGVINEQFF. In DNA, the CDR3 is TGTGCCAGCAGCTCCCGGGGGGTGATCAATGAGCAGTTCTTC.

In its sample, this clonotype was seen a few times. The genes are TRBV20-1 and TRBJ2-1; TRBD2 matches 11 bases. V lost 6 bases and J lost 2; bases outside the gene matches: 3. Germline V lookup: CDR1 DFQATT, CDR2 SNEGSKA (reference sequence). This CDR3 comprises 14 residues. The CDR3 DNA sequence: TGCAGTGCCAATAGCGGGAGGGCCTACAATGAGCAGTTCTTC. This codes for CSANSGRAYNEQFF.

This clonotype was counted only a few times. The CDR3 DNA follows: TGCGCCAGCAGCCGCACGGGACAGGGGGGCTCTTTGGAGCAGTACTTC. As protein: CASSRTGQGGSLEQYF. The chain combines TRBV4-3 with TRBJ2-7, with 11 bases lining up with TRBD1. Per germline, CDR1 LGHNA and CDR2 YSLEER. The CDR3 is 16 residues long. V shed 4 bases and J 7 bases; nucleotides not matched to a gene: 12.

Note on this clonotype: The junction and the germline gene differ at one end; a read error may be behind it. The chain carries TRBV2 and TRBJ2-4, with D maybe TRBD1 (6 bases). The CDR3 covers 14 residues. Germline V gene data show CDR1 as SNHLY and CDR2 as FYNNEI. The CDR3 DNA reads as TGTGTCAGCACCTTACAGGGTATAGAAAACATTCAGTACTTC. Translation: CVSTLQGIENIQYF.

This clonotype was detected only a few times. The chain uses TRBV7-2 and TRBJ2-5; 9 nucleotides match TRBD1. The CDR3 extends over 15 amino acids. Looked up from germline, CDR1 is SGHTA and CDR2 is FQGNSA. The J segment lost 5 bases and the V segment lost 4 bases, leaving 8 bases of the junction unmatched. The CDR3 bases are TGTGCCAGCAGCTACTACAGGGGGCAGGAGGAGACCCAGTACTTC. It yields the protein CASSYYRGQEETQYF. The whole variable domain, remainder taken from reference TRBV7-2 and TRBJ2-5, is GAGVSQSPSNKVTEKGKDVELRCDPISGHTALYWYRQSLGQGLEFLIYFQGNSAPDKSGLPSDRFSAERTGGSVSTLTIQRTQQEDSAVYLCASSYYRGQEETQYFGPGTRLLVL.

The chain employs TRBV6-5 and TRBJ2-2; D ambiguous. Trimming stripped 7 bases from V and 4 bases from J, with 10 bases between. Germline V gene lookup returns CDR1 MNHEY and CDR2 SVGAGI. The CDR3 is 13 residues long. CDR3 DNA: TGTGCCAGCAAGTTAGAGGCCACCGGGGAGCTGTTTTTT. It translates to CASKLEATGELFF.

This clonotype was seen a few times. The CDR3 loop is CSLGGLGGEKLFF. Here the CDR3 DNA reads TGCAGCCTGGGGGGACTAGGTGGGGAAAAACTGTTTTTT. The genes are TRBV29-1 and TRBJ1-4; a possible D gene is TRBD1 (5 bases). V was pared by 8 bases and J by 8 bases, with 18 bases between. The CDR3 extends over 13 amino acids. Germline CDR1 is SQVTM and CDR2 is ANQGSEA. Filled out from reference TRBV29-1 and TRBJ1-4, the complete variable domain reads SAVISQKPSRDICQRGTSLTIQCQVDSQVTMMFWYRQQPGQSLTLIATANQGSEATYESGFVIDKFPISRPNLTFSTLTVSNMSPEDSSIYLCSLGGLGGEKLFFGSGTQLSVL.

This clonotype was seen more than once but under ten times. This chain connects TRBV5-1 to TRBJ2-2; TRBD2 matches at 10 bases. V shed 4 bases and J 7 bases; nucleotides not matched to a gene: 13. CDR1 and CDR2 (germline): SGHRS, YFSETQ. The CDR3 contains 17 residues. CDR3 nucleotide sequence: TGCGCCAGCAGCGGAGCTATAGCGGGAGGAGTAGTCGGGGAGCTGTTTTTT. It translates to CASSGAIAGGVVGELFF.

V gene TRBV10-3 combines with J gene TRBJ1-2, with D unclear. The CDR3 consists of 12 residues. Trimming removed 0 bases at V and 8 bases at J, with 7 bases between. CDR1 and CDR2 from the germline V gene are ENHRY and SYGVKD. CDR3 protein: CAISESKDGYTF. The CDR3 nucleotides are TGTGCCATCAGTGAGTCTAAGGACGGCTACACCTTC.

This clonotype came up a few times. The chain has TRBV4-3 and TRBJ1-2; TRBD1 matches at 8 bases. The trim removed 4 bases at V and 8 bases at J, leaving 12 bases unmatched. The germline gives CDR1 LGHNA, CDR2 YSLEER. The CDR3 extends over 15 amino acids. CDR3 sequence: CASSPLKQGEGGYTF. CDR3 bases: TGCGCCAGCAGCCCATTAAAACAGGGGGAAGGCGGCTACACCTTC.